What follows is one T cell receptor (beta chain) and its context. Its antigen is not known. The sample belongs to a study of CD8 T cells in ankylosing spondylitis. Regarding the study as a whole: Within peripheral blood, clones linked to disease were CD8+ and relatively rare. Enrichment of disease-linked clones was reportedly significant in matched ankylosing spondylitis synovial fluid. Typical of ankylosing spondylitis blood, it appeared, was a TCR beta motif of roughly eight highly homologous variants. Earlier studies detected some motif variants in reactive arthritis synovial fluid and blood.

The CDR3 has 15 amino acids. Molecular-barcoded quantitative 5'-RACE produced these TCR beta libraries. TCRdb passed the 5' RACE reads through MiXCR, listing each CDR3 protein once. The sample includes about 450,000 distinct CDR3 sequences, roughly 25% of them seen just once. Source material: blood, either unsorted or a sorted T cell fraction (not recorded which). The TCR originated in a male donor with ankylosing spondylitis. The chain couples TRBV12-3 or TRBV12-4 to TRBJ1-5; 9 positions agree with TRBD1. With the DNA end fitting TRBJ2-3 better, the J assignment may be wrong. As DNA, the CDR3 is TGTGCCAGCAGTATCACAGGGGGCCGCAATCAGCCCCAGTATTTT. Encoded protein: CASSITGGRNQPQYF.